This T cell receptor beta chain comes out of a study of CD8 T cells in Susac syndrome. Study-level findings and limits: It was acknowledged in the study that its TCR sequencing and HLA analysis involved a relatively small number of individuals.

It was treatment-naive patients with stable or active relapsing-remitting disease who made up the multiple sclerosis controls. It was negative isolation that provided the CD8+ and CD4+ T cells, whereas TEMRA cells were enriched by FACS. The germline V gene has CDR1 SGHTA and CDR2 FQGNSA. V was clipped by 8 bases and J by 10 bases, with 18 bases between them. CDR3 length: 13 residues. To note about this clonotype: Its matching antigen is unknown.

Reverse transcription of roughly 0.5 to 1 ug RNA used random hexamers. Across 54 Vbeta and 13 Jbeta, immunoSEQ multiplex PCR amplified TCR beta CDR3. TCRdb ran MiXCR on the immunoSEQ multiplex PCR reads and lists one entry per CDR3 protein. The data show over 300,000 distinct CDR3 sequences, with under 95% seen just once and about 0.063% held by the top ten. The chain links TRBV7-2 to TRBJ2-1; D is perhaps TRBD1 (5 bases). This clonotype originated in a human donor with multiple sclerosis. Sequenced material: CD4+ T cells from PBMCs. This chain's CDR3 is CASGQAVAGEQFF. The CDR3 DNA sequence: TGTGCCAGCGGCCAGGCCGTAGCAGGGGAGCAGTTCTTC.